A single T cell receptor beta chain is shown here with its context. The data stem from a study of OX40 agonist ivuxolimab in advanced cancers. Only in-frame clones appear in the TCRdb table, and some are missing; sequencing was by immunoSEQ multiplex PCR. The sample contains tens of thousands of clones, 82% of which appear only once. This CDR3 contains 13 residues. Germline V gene lookup returns CDR1 LNHDA and CDR2 SQIVND (reference sequence). V was pared by 6 bases and J by 0 bases, with 9 bases between. The source of this sequence is an adult with an advanced solid tumor such as melanoma, head and neck, liver or kidney cancer. Source: CD4+ or CD8+ T cells sorted from blood, taken in a trial of the OX40 agonist ivuxolimab. The V gene is TRBV19, the J gene TRBJ2-7; D uncertain. In nucleotides, the CDR3 is TGTGCCAGTAGGGCTGGAGCCTCCTACGAGCAGTACTTC. Translated: CASRAGASYEQYF.